The clone carrying this T cell receptor beta chain occurred many times. This CDR3 has 13 residues. Deletions cut 7 bases from V and 0 bases from J, with 9 bases between. Germline CDR1 is SGHAT and CDR2 is FQNNGV. Each CDR3 protein is one row after TCRdb ran MiXCR on the 5' RACE reads. The sample lists hundreds of thousands of distinct CDR3 sequences; about a sixth were seen once. The data derive from a study of T-cell memory formation after mild COVID-19. The sequenced sample was PBMCs or a T cell subset sorted from them (not recorded which). The TCR originated in a man between 18 and 35 years old who had mild COVID-19 (a few samples of this study predate the infection). Cell type and time point are not known. The genes are TRBV11-2 and TRBJ2-5; D possibly corresponds to TRBD2 (6 bases). DNA for the CDR3: TGTGCCAGCAATCTAGCGCACCAAGAGACCCAGTACTTC. It specifies CASNLAHQETQYF.